This entry features one T cell receptor beta chain sequence. This record belongs to a study of cytomegalovirus exposure and HLA in healthy donors. A multiplex PCR was run with 60 Vbeta primers and 13 Jbeta primers. Generated by immunoSEQ multiplex PCR, the TCRdb table keeps only in-frame clones and is missing some. In the table there are about 160,000 clones, 70% of which are singletons. The germline CDR1 and CDR2 sequences are SGDLS and YYNGEE. The CDR3 is 16 amino acids. V lost 2 bases and J 8 bases, leaving 22 bases between the germline ends. This TCR came from a man aged 18 to 29 in good health and CMV-seropositive. This chain joins TRBV9 and TRBJ1-2; possible D gene TRBD1, 6 bases. Material: PBMCs. CDR3 DNA: TGTGCCAGCAGCGTCCAGGGGCCGCTCGATCTGGGAGGCTACACCTTC. It yields the protein CASSVQGPLDLGGYTF.